This T cell receptor (beta chain) was obtained from a study of T cell changes during pregnancy in multiple sclerosis. V was clipped by 4 bases and J by 3 bases; unmatched bases: 4. The germline V gene encodes CDR1 LGHNA and CDR2 YSLEER. The CDR3 runs to 14 residues. Only in-frame clones appear in the TCRdb table, and some are missing; sequencing was by immunoSEQ multiplex PCR. The table has 55,000 to 70,000 clones, around 94% seen once. The receptor's source is a female donor in good health, enrolled as a control in a pregnancy study. This chain connects TRBV4-3 to TRBJ1-1, with 8 bases that match TRBD1. The sample consisted of CD8+ T cells from peripheral blood mononuclear cells, taken in the third trimester of pregnancy. For the CDR3, the DNA is TGCGCCAGCAGCCTACAGGGGGAGGACACTGAAGCTTTCTTT. Translated, it gives CASSLQGEDTEAFF.